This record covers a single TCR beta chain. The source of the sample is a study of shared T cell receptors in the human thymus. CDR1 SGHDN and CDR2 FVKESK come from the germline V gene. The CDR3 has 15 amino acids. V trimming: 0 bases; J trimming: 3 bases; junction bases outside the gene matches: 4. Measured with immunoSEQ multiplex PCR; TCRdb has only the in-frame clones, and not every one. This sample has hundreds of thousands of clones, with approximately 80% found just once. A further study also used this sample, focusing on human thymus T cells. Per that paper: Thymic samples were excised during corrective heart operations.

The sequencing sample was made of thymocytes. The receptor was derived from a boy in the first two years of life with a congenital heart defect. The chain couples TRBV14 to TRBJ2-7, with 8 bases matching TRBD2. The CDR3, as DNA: TGTGCCAGCAGCCAAGATAGGCGGGAGGACTACGAGCAGTACTTC. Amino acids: CASSQDRREDYEQYF.